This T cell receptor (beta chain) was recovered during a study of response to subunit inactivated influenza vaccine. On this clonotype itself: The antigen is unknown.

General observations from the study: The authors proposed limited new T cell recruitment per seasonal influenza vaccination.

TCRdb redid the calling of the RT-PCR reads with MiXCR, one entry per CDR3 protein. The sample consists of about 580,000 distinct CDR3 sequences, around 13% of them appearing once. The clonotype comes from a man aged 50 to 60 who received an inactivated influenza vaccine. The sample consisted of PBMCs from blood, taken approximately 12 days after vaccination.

This CDR3 is CASSLKYLAGPWWTQYF. The DNA for the CDR3 is TGTGCCAGCAGCCTCAAATACCTAGCGGGACCCTGGTGGACCCAGTACTTC. The chain links TRBV21-1 to TRBJ2-5; TRBD2 reflects the table's D call only, with no check against the DNA. TRBV21-1 is tagged as a pseudogene. This CDR3 comprises 17 residues.